This T cell receptor (beta chain) was found in a study of blood T cell repertoires in COVID-19. Across the study: COVID-19 samples, acute and convalescent, were from the United States, Italy and Spain. Nucleic acid was either cDNA or gDNA, and it came from T cells, B-cell-depleted T cells, or PBMCs.

Original analysis: Quantification of nucleated cells was approximated via reference gene primer amplification. Sequenced by immunoSEQ multiplex PCR; TCRdb stores in-frame clones only, minus some. D and trimming were read from the DNA, whereas the V and J calls and clone size are those reported in that table. In the table there are about 150,000 clones, 84% of which are singletons. The trim removed 4 bases at V and 5 bases at J, leaving 13 bases unmatched. The CDR3 consists of 17 residues. Germline V CDR1 and CDR2: SGHTA, FQGNSA. The genes are TRBV7-2 and TRBJ1-1, with 10 positions matching TRBD1. The sequenced sample consisted of peripheral blood. The receptor's source is a woman in her fifties or sixties with acute or convalescent COVID-19. The CDR3 sequence is CASSSGQGVPGGTEAFF. In nucleotides, the CDR3 is TGTGCCAGCAGCTCAGGACAGGGGGTACCAGGGGGGACTGAAGCTTTCTTT. The variable domain in full, completed from reference TRBV7-2 and TRBJ1-1, reads GAGVSQSPSNKVTEKGKDVELRCDPISGHTALYWYRQSLGQGLEFLIYFQGNSAPDKSGLPSDRFSAERTGGSVSTLTIQRTQQEDSAVYLCASSSGQGVPGGTEAFFGQGTRLTVV.